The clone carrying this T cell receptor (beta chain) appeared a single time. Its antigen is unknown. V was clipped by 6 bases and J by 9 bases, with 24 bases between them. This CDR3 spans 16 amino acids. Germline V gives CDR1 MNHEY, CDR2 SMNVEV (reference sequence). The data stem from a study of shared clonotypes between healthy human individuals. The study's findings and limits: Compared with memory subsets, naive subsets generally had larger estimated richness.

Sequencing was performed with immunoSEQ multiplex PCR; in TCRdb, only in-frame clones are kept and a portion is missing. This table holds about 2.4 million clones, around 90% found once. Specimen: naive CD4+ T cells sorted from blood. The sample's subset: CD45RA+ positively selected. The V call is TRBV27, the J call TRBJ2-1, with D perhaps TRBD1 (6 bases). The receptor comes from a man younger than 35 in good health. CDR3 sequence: CASRPSRPGVSGEQFF. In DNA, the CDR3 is TGTGCCAGCAGACCTTCCCGGCCAGGGGTATCGGGTGAGCAGTTCTTC.